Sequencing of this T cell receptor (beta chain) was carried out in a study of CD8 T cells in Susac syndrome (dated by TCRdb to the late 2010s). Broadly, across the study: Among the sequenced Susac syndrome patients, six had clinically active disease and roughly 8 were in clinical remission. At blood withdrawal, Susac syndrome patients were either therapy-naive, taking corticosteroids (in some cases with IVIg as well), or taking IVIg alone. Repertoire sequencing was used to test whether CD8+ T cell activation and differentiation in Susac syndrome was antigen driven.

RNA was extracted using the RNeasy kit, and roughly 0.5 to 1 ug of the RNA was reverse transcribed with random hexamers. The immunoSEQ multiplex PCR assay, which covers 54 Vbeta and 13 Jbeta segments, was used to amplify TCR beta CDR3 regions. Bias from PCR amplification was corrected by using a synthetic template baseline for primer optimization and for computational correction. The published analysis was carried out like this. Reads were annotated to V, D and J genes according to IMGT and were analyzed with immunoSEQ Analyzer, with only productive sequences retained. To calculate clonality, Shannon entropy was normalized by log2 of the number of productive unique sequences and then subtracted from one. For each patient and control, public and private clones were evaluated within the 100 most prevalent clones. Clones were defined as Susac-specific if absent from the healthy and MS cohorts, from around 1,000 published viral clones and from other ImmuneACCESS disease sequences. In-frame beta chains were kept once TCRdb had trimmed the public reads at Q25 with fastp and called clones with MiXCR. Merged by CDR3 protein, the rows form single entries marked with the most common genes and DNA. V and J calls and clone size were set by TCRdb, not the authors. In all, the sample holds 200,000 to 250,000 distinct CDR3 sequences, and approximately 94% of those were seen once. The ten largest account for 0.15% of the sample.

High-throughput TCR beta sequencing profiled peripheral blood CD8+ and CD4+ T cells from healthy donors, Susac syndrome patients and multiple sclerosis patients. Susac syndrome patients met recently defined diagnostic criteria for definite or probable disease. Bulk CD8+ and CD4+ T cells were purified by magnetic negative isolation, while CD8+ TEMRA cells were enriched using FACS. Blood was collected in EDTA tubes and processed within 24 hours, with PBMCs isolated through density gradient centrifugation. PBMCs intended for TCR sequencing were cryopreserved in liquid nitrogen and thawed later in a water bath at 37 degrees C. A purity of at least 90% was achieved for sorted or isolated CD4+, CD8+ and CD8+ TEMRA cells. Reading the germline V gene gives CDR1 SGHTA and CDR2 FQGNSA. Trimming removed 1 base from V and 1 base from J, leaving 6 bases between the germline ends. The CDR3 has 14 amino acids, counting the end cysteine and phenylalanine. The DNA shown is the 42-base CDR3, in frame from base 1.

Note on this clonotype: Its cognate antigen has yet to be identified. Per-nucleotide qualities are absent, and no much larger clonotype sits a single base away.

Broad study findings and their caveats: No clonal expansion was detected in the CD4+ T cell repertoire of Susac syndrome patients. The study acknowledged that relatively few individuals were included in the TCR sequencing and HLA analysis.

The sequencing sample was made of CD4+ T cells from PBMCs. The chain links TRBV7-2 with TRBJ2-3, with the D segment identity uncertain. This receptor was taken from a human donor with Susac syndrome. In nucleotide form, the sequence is TGTGCCAGCAGCTTAGTGTCCCGCACAGATACGCAGTATTTT. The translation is CASSLVSRTDTQYF.